Detailed here is one T cell receptor beta chain. This sample stems from a study of cytomegalovirus exposure and HLA in healthy donors. The study ran its PCR with 60 Vbeta and 13 Jbeta primers. Libraries were prepared by immunoSEQ multiplex PCR; TCRdb keeps only in-frame clonotypes and omits some of them. In the table there are some 200,000 clones, approximately 88% of which are singletons. The CDR3 is made up of 16 amino acids. The V and J ends lost 5 bases and 3 bases respectively, with 17 bases between them. Germline V gene data show CDR1 as SEHNR and CDR2 as FQNEAQ (reference sequence). Sequencing was done on a sample of PBMCs. This clonotype was sampled from a woman aged 45-65 years in good health and CMV-seropositive. The chain is built from TRBV7-9 and TRBJ1-5; tentative D call: TRBD1 (6 bases). This chain's CDR3 is CASSLDTGSFNQPQHF. CDR3 DNA sequence: TGTGCCAGCAGCCTGGATACAGGGTCTTTCAATCAGCCCCAGCATTTT.